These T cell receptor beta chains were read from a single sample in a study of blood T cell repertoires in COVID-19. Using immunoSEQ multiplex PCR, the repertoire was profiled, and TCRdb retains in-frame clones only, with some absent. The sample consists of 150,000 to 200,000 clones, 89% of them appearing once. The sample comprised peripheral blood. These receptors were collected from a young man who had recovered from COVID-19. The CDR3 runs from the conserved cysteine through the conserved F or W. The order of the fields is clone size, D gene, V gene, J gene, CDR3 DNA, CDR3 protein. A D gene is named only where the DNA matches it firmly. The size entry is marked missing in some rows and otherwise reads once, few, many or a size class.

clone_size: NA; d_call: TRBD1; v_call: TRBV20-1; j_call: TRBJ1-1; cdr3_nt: TGCAGTGCTAGTGAGGACAGGACCCCAATGGAGGCTTTCTTT; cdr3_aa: CSASEDRTPMEAFF
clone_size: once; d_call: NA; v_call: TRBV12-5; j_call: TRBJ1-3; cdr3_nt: TGTGCTAGTGGTTTGGGGAGCTCTGGAAACACCATATATTTT; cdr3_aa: CASGLGSSGNTIYF
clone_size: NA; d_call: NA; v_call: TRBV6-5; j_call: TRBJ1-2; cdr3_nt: TGTGCCAGCAGTTACTCAAGGGGGAATAACTATGGCTACACCTTC; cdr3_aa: CASSYSRGNNYGYTF
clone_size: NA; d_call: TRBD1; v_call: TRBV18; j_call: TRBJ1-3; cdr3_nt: TGTGCCAGCTCACCAAATCAGGGGGATGCTGGAAACACCATATATTTT; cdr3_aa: CASSPNQGDAGNTIYF
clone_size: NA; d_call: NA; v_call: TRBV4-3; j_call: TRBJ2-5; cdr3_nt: TGCGCCAGCAGCCGGAAGAGGGGGACCTTCCAAGAGACCCAGTACTTC; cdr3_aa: CASSRKRGTFQETQYF
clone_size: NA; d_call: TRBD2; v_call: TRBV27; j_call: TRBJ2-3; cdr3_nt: TGTGCCAGCAGTCCGGGACTAGCGGCAGATACGCAGTATTTT; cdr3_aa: CASSPGLAADTQYF
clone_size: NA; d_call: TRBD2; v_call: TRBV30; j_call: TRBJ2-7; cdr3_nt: TGTGCCGGGAATACCCCGGGACTAGACTACGAGCAGTACTTC; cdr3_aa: CAGNTPGLDYEQYF
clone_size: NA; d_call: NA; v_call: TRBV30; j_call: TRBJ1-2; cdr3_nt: TGTGCCTGGAGTCCGAGGATTAACTATGGCTACACCTTC; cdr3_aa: CAWSPRINYGYTF
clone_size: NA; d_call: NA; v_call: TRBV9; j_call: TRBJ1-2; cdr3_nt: TGTGCCAGCAGCCCCGCGGACAGACCTAACTATGGCTACACCTTC; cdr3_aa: CASSPADRPNYGYTF
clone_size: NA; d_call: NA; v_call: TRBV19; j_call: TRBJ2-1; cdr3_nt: TGTGCCAGTAGTCCCACAGGGGCGGGATTCTACAATGAGCAGTTCTTC; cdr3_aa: CASSPTGAGFYNEQFF
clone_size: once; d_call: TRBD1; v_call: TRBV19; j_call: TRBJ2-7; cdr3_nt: TGTGCCAGTAGTCTCGCCTCCGGGACAGGCTCCTACGAGCAGTACTTC; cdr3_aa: CASSLASGTGSYEQYF
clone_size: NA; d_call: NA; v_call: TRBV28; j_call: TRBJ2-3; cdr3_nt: TGTGCCAGCAGTTTCACGGGTCGGGATACGCAGTATTTT; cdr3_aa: CASSFTGRDTQYF
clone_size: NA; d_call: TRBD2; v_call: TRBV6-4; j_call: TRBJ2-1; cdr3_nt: TGTGCCAGCAGTGCTCCTGGACTAGCGGGGATCAATGAGCAGTTCTTC; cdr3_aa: CASSAPGLAGINEQFF
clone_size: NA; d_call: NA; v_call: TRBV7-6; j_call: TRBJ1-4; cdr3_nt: TGTGCCAGCAGCTTAGGAGTCCAAGAAGTTAAAAAACTGTTTTTT; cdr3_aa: CASSLGVQEVKKLFF
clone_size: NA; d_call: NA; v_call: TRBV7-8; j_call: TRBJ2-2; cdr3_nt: TGTGCCAGCAGCGGGGTAGGACTTGTCACCGGGGAGCTGTTTTTT; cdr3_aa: CASSGVGLVTGELFF
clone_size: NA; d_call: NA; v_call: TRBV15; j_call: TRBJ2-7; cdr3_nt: TGTGCCACCAGCGACCGGAGGGACGAGCAGTACTTC; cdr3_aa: CATSDRRDEQYF
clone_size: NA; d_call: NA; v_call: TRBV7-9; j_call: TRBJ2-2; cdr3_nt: TGTGCCAGCAGCTTTCGTAGTTCGAACACCGGGGAGCTGTTTTTT; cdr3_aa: CASSFRSSNTGELFF
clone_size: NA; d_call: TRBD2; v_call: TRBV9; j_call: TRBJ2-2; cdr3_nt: TGTGCCAGCAGCGTAGGACTAGCGGGAGGGCTGGGGACCGGGGAGCTGTTTTTT; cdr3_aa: CASSVGLAGGLGTGELFF
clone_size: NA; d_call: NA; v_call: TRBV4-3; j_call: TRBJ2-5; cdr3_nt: TGCGCCAGCAGCCGAGAATTACGGGAGACCCAGTACTTC; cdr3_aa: CASSRELRETQYF
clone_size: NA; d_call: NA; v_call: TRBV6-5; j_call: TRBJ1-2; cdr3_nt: TGTGCCAGCAGTTCCGGCGGGGTTGGCTACACCTTC; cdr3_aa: CASSSGGVGYTF
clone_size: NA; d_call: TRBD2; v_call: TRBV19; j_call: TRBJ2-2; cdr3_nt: TGTGCCAGTAGGGGGACTAGCGGGAGTTCCGGGGAGCTGTTTTTT; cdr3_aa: CASRGTSGSSGELFF
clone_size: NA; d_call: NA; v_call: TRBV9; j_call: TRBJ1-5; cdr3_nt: TGTGCCAGCAGCGTTGGCGGAGGGCGACAGCCCCAGCATTTT; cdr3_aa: CASSVGGGRQPQHF
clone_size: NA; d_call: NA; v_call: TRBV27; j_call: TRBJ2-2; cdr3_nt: TGTGCCAGCAGTTTTAGGAGGGGCGGGGAGCTGTTTTTT; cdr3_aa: CASSFRRGGELFF
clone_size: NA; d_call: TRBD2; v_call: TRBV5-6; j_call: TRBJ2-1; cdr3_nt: TGTGCCAGCAGCTTGGCTGCTAGCGGGAGGGCCAGAACGTACAATGAGCAGTTCTTC; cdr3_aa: CASSLAASGRARTYNEQFF
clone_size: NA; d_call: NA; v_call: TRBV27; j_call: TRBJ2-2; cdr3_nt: TGTGCCAGCACTCAGGGGTACACCGGGGAGCTGTTTTTT; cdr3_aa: CASTQGYTGELFF
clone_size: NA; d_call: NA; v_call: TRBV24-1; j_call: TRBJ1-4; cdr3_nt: TGTGCCACCAGTGAGGGGGGGGCTGGTGAAAAACTGTTTTTT; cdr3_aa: CATSEGGAGEKLFF
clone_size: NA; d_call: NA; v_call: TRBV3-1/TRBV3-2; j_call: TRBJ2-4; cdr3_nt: TGTGCCAGCAGCCAAGAGAGGGGGATGAGGGTTCAGTACTTC; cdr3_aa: CASSQERGMRVQYF
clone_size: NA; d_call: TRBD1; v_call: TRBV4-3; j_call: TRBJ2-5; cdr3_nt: TGCGCCAGCAGCCAAGATGAAGGGACAGGGCAAGAGACCCAGTACTTC; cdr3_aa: CASSQDEGTGQETQYF
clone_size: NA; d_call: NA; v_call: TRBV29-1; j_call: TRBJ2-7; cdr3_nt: TGCAGCGTTGTAGGGGGCGGGAACTACGAGCAGTACTTC; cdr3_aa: CSVVGGGNYEQYF
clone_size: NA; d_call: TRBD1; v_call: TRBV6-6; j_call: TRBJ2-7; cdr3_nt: TGTGCCACTTTAGACAGGGGGCTGGGGGAGCAGTACTTC; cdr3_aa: CATLDRGLGEQYF
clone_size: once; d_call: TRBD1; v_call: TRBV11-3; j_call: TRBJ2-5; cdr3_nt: TGTGCCAGCAGCCCCGGGACAGGGGGCTCGGGGACCCAGTACTTC; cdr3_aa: CASSPGTGGSGTQYF
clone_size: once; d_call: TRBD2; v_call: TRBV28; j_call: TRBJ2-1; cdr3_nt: TGTGCCAGCAGTTTAGCGGGAGTGGGGAACAATGAGCAGTTCTTC; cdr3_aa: CASSLAGVGNNEQFF
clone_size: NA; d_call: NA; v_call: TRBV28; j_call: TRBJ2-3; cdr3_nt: TGTGCCAGCAGTTCGAGACAGGATAACACAGATACGCAGTATTTT; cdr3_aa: CASSSRQDNTDTQYF
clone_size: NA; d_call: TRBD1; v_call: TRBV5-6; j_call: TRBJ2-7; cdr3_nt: TGTGCCAGCAGCTTGGAACAGGGGCCGACCTACGAGCAGTACTTC; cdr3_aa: CASSLEQGPTYEQYF
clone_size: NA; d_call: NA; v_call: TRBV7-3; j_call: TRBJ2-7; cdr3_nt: TGTGCCAGCAGCAACCCCGCCAGATCCTACGAGCAGTACTTC; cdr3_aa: CASSNPARSYEQYF
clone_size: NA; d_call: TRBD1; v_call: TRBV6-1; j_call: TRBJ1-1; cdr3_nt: TGTGCCAGCAGCCGGGACAGGGTTATGAACACTGAAGCTTTCTTT; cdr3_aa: CASSRDRVMNTEAFF
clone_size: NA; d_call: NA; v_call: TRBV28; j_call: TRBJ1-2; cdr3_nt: NA; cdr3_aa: CASSTSDRVDYGYTF
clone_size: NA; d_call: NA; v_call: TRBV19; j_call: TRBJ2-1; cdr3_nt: TGTGCCAGCCGAGACAGATACTACAATGAGCAGTTCTTC; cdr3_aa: CASRDRYYNEQFF
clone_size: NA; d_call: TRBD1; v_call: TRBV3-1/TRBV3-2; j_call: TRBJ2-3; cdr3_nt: TGTGCCAGCAGCCAAGATAAGGCCCGGGACAGAATCACAGATACGCAGTATTTT; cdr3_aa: CASSQDKARDRITDTQYF
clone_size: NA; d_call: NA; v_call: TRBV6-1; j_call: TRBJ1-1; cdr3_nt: TGTGCCAGCAGTGACTTTTGGACGGACTTGAACACTGAAGCTTTCTTT; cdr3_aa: CASSDFWTDLNTEAFF
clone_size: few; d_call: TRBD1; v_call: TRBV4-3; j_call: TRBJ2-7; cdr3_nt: TGCGCCAGCAGCCAGGGAGACAGGGACTACGAGCAGTACTTC; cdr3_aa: CASSQGDRDYEQYF
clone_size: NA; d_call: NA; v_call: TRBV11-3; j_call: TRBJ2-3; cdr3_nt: TGTGCCAGCAGCTCCAATGGGGCGGCAGATACGCAGTATTTT; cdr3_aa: CASSSNGAADTQYF
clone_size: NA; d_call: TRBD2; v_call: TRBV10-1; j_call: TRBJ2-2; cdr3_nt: TGCGCCAGCAGTGCCACTAGCGGAAACACCGGGGAGCTGTTTTTT; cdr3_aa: CASSATSGNTGELFF
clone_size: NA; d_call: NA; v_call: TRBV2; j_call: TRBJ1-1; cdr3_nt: TGTGCCAGCAGACGCAGGGATATGAACACTGAAGCTTTCTTT; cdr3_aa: CASRRRDMNTEAFF
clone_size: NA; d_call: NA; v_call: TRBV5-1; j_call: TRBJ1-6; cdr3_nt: TGCGCCAGCAGCTTGGAGGGGGATCCGGGTTCACCCCTCCACTTT; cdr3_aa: CASSLEGDPGSPLHF
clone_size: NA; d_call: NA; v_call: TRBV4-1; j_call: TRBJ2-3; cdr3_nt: TGCGCCAGCAGCCAAGTCGGGTCAGCCTATTACACAGATACGCAGTATTTT; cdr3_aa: CASSQVGSAYYTDTQYF